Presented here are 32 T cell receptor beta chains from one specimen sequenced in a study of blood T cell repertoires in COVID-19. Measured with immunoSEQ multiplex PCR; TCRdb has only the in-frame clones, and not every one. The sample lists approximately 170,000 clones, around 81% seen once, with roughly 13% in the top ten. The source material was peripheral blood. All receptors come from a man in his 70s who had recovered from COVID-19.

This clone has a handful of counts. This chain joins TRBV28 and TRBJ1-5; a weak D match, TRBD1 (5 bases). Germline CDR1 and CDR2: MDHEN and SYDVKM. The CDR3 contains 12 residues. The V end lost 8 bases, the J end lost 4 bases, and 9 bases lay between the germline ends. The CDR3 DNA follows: TGTGCCAGCGTGGGGCTGAATCAGCCCCAGCATTTT. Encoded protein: CASVGLNQPQHF.

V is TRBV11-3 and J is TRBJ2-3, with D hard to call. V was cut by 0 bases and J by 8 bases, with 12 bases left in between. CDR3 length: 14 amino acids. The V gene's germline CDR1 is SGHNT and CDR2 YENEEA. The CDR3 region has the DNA TGTGCCAGCAGCTTAGATCCCCCCCCGGGTACGCAGTATTTT. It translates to CASSLDPPPGTQYF.

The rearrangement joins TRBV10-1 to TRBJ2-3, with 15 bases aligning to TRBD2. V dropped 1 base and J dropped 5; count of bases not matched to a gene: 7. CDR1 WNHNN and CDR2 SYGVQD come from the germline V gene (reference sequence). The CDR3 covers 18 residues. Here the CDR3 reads CASSEYPGLAGGGDTQYF. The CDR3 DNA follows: TGCGCCAGCAGTGAGTATCCGGGACTAGCGGGAGGAGGAGATACGCAGTATTTT.

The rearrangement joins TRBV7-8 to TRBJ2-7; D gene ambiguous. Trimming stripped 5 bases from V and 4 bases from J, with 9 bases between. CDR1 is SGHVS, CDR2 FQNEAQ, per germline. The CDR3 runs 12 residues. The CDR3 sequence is CASSLTSYEQYF. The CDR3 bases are TGTGCCAGCAGCCTGACTTCGTACGAGCAGTACTTC. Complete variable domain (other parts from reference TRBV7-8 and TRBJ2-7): GAGVSQSPRYKVAKRGQDVALRCDPISGHVSLFWYQQALGQGPEFLTYFQNEAQLDKSGLPSDRFFAERPEGSVSTLKIQRTQQEDSAVYLCASSLTSYEQYFGPGTRLTVT.

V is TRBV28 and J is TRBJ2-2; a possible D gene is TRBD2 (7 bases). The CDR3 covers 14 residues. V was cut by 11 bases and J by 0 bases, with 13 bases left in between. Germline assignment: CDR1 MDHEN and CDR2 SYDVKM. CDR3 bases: TGTGCCTTAGGGGGGGGTACGAACACCGGGGAGCTGTTTTTT. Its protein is CALGGGTNTGELFF.

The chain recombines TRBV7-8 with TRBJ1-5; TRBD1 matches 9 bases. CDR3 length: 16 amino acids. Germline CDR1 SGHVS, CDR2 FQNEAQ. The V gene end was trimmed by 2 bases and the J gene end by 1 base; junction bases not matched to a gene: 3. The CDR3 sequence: CASSLWDRVSNQPQHF. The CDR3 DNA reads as TGTGCCAGCAGCTTATGGGACAGGGTGAGCAATCAGCCCCAGCATTTT.

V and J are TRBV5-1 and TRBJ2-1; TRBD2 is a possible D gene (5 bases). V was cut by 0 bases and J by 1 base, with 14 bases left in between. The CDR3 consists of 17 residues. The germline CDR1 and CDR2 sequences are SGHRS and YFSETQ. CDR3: CASSLEFLGDSYNEQFF. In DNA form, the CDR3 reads TGCGCCAGCAGCTTGGAGTTTTTGGGAGATTCCTACAATGAGCAGTTCTTC.

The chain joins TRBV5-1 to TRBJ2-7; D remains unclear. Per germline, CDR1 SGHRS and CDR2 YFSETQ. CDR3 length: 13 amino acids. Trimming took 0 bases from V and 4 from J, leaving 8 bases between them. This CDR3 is CASSLESIYEQYF. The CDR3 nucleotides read TGCGCCAGCAGCTTGGAGTCTATTTACGAGCAGTACTTC.

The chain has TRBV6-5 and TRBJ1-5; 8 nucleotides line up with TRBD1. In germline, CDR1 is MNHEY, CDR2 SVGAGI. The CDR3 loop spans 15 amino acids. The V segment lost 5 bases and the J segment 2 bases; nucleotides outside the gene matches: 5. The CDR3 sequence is CASSMTGVGNQPQHF. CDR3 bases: TGTGCCAGCAGTATGACAGGGGTGGGCAATCAGCCCCAGCATTTT.

In DNA form, the CDR3 reads TGTGCCAGCAGTTACTCGGGACTGTACAATGAGCAGTTCTTC. Translating gives CASSYSGLYNEQFF. The chain recombines TRBV6-2 or TRBV6-3 with TRBJ2-1, with D perhaps matching TRBD2 (6 bases). V gave up 0 bases and J gave up 4 bases, with 7 bases separating them. Germline loops: CDR1 MNHEY, CDR2 SVGEGT. The CDR3 has 14 amino acids.

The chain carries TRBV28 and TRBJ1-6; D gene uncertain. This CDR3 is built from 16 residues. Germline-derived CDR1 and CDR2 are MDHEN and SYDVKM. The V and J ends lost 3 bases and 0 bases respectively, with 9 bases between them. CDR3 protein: CASSFRSSSYNSPLHF. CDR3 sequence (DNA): TGTGCCAGCAGTTTCAGGTCGAGCTCCTATAATTCACCCCTCCACTTT.

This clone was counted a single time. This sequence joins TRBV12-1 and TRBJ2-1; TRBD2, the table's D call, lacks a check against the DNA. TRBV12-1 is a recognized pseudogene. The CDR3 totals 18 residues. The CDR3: CASSFASSCPWSYNEQFF. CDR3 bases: TGTGCCAGCAGCTTCGCTAGCAGTTGCCCTTGGTCCTACAATGAGCAGTTCTTC.

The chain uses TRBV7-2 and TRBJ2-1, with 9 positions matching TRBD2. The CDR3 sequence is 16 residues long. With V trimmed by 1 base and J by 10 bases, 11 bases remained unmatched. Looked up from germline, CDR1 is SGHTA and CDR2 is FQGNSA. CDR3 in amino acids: CASSLDGSGSIREQFF. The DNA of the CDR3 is TGTGCCAGCAGCTTAGATGGTAGCGGGAGTATCAGGGAGCAGTTCTTC.

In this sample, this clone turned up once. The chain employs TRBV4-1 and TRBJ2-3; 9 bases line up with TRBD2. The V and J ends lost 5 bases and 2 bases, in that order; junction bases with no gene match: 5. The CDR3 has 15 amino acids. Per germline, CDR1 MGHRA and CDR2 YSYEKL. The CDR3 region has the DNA TGCGCCAGCAGCTTTCGACTAGCGGACACAGATACGCAGTATTTT. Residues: CASSFRLADTDTQYF.

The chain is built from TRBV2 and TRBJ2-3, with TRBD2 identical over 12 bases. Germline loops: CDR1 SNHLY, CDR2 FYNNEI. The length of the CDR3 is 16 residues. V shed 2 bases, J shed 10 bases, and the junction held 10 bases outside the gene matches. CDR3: CASSELGSSGRAAQYF. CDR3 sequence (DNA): TGTGCCAGCAGTGAATTAGGCTCTAGCGGGAGGGCTGCGCAGTATTTT.

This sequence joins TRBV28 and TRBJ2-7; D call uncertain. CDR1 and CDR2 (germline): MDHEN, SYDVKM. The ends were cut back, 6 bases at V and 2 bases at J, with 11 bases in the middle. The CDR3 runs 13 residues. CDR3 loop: CASSRPQTYEQYF. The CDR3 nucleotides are TGTGCCAGCAGCAGGCCCCAGACCTACGAGCAGTACTTC.

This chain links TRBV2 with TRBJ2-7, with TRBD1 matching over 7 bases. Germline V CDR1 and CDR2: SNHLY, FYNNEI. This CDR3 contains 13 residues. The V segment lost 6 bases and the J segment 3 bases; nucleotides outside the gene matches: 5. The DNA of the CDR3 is TGTGCCAGCAGGACGGGACAGAGCTACGAGCAGTACTTC. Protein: CASRTGQSYEQYF.

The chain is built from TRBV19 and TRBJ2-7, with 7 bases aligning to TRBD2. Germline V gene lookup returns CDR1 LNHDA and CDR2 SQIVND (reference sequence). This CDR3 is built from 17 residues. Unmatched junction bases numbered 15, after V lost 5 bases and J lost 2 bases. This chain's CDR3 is CASSGGTPGGLTYEQYF. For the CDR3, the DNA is TGTGCCAGTAGTGGGGGAACCCCGGGAGGATTAACCTACGAGCAGTACTTC.

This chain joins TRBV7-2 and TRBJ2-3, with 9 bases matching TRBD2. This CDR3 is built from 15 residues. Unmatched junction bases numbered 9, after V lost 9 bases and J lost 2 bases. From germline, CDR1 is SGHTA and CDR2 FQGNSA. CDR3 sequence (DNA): TGTGCCAGTTCGAGGCTAGCGGGACCCACAGATACGCAGTATTTT. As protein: CASSRLAGPTDTQYF. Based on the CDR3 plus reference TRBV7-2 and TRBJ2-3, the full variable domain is GAGVSQSPSNKVTEKGKDVELRCDPISGHTALYWYRQSLGQGLEFLIYFQGNSAPDKSGLPSDRFSAERTGGSVSTLTIQRTQQEDSAVYLCASSRLAGPTDTQYFGPGTRLTVL.

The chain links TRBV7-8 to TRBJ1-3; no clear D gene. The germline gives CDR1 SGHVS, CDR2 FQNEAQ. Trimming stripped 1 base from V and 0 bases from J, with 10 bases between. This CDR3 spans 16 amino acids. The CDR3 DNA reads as TGTGCCAGCAGCTTAGGCGGCAGATACTCTGGAAACACCATATATTTT. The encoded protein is CASSLGGRYSGNTIYF.

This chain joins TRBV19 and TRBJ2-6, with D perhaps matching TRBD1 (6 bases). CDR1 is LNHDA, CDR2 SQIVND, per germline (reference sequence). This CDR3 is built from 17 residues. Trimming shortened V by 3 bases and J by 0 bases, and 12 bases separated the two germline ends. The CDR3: CASSMGAGLSGANVLTF. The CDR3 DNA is TGTGCCAGTAGTATGGGGGCAGGGCTCTCTGGGGCCAACGTCCTGACTTTC.

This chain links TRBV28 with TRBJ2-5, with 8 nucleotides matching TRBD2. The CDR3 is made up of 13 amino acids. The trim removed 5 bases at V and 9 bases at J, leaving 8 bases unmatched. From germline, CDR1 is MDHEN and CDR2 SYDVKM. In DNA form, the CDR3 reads TGTGCCAGCAGTGGGACTAGTCCCCGGGCCCAGTACTTC. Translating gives CASSGTSPRAQYF.

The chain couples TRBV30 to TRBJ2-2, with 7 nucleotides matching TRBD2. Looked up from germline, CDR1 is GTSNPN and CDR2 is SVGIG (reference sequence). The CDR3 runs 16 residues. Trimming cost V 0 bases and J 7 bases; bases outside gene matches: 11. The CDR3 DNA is TGTGCCTGGAGTGTACGGGGGAGGGCCGATGGCGGGGAGCTGTTTTTT. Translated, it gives CAWSVRGRADGGELFF.

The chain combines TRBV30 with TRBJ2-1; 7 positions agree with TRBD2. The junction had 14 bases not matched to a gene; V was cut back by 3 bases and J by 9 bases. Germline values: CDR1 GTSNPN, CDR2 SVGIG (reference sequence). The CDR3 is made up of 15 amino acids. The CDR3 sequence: CAWSPLTSLVGEQFF. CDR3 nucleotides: TGTGCCTGGAGCCCCCTGACTAGCCTAGTCGGTGAGCAGTTCTTC.

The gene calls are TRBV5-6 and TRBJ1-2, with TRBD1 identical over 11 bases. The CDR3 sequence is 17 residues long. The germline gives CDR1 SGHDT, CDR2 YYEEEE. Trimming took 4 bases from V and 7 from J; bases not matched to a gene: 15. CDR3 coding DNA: TGTGCCAGCAGCCTACGGACAGGGGGCGGTCATTGGATTGGCTACACCTTC. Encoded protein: CASSLRTGGGHWIGYTF.

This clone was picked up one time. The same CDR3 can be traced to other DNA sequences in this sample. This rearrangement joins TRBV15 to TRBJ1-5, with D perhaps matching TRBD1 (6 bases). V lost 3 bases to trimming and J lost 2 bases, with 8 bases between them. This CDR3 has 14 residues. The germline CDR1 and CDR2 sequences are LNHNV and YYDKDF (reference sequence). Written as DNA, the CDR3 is TGTGCCACCAGCAGGGACAGAGGCAATCAGCCCCAGCATTTT. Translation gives CATSRDRGNQPQHF.

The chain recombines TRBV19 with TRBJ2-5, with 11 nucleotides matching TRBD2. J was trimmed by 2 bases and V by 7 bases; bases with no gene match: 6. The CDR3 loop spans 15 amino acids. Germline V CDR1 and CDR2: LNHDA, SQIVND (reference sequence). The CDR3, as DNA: TGTGCCAGTACTTTAGCGGGAGGGCCACAAGAGACCCAGTACTTC. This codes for CASTLAGGPQETQYF.

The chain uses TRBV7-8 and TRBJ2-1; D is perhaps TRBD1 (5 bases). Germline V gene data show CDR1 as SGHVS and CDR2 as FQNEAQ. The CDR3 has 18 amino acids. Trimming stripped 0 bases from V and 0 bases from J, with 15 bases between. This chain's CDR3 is CASSLAPPGRASYNEQFF. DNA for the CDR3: TGTGCCAGCAGCTTAGCCCCACCGGGCAGGGCCTCCTACAATGAGCAGTTCTTC.

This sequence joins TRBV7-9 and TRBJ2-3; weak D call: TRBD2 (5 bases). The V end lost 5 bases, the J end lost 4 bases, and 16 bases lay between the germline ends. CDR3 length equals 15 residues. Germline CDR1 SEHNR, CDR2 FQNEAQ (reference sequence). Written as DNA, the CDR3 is TGTGCCAGCAGCGTGGCAGGACTTCAGGCAGATACGCAGTATTTT. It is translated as CASSVAGLQADTQYF. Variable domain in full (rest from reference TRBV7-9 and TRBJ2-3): DTGVSQNPRHKITKRGQNVTFRCDPISEHNRLYWYRQTLGQGPEFLTYFQNEAQLEKSRLLSDRFSAERPKGSFSTLEIQRTEQGDSAMYLCASSVAGLQADTQYFGPGTRLTVL.

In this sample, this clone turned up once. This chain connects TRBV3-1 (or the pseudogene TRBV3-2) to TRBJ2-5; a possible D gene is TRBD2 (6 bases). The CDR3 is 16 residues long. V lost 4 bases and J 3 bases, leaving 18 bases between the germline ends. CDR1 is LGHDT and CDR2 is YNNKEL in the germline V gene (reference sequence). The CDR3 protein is CASSLQLGIAEETQYF. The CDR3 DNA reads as TGTGCCAGCAGCCTACAGTTAGGGATAGCGGAAGAGACCCAGTACTTC.

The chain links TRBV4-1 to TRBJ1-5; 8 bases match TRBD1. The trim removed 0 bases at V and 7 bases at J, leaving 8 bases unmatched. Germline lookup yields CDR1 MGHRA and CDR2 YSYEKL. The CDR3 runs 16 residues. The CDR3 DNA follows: TGCGCCAGCAGCCAAGATTGGACAGGGTTCCACCAGCCCCAGCATTTT. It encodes CASSQDWTGFHQPQHF.

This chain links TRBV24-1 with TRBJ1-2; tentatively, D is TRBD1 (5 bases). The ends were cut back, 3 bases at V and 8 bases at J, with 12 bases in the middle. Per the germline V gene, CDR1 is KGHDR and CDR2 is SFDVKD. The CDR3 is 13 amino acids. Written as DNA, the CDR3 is TGTGCCACCAGTGATCCCCTAGGACAAGGCTACACCTTC. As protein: CATSDPLGQGYTF.